This TCR beta chain was obtained from a study of cytomegalovirus exposure and HLA in healthy donors. As for the study in general: The Caucasian-associated ancestry cluster contained about 80% of the approximately 430 genotyped donors.

Comments on this clone: Antigen specificity is unknown.

Germline CDR1 reads SNHLY; CDR2 reads FYNNEI. V lost 4 bases to trimming and J lost 4 bases; unmatched junction nucleotides: 3. This CDR3 contains 15 residues. With 60 Vbeta and 13 Jbeta primers, the PCR was carried out. Method: immunoSEQ multiplex PCR; TCRdb's copy keeps in-frame clones and lacks some. Among 100,000 to 150,000 clones listed, approximately 78% were seen once. Points from the study as a whole: Excluded were some V segments that proved indistinguishable, including TRBV6-2 and TRBV6-3. CMV serostatus was the only recorded immune exposure for donors.

Sequencing was carried out using PBMCs. The receptor comes from a man aged 25 to 45 in good health and CMV-seropositive. The chain combines TRBV2 with TRBJ2-2; the match to TRBD1 covers 10 bases. Written as DNA, the CDR3 is TGTGCCAGCAGTGGGGGACAGGGGAGCACCGGGGAGCTGTTTTTT. It specifies CASSGGQGSTGELFF.